Each of the 8 T cell receptor beta chains below was sequenced from the same sample in a study of T cell repertoires in cytomegalovirus infection. These receptors have no known antigen. TCRdb recomputed calls from the reads with MiXCR, one row per CDR3 protein. The sample has a few hundred thousand distinct CDR3 sequences, 40% seen once. The sample was cultured PBMCs, taken from culture after CMV antigen stimulation. Every receptor here comes from a human donor in good health (CMV status not recorded). Some clones in this sample may be carry-over from other donors' samples.

Ten or more counts support this clonotype. The V and J genes are TRBV20-1 and TRBJ1-4; 11 bases map to TRBD1. The CDR3 extends over 16 amino acids. The V and J ends lost 0 bases and 6 bases, in that order; junction bases with no gene match: 6. The germline CDR1 and CDR2 sequences are DFQATT and SNEGSKA (reference sequence). CDR3 nucleotides: TGCAGTGCTAGAGATCTGGGGACAGGGGGAGATGAAAAACTGTTTTTT. Its protein product is CSARDLGTGGDEKLFF.

The sample holds one count of this clonotype. The rearrangement links TRBV14 to TRBJ2-1; D not resolved. Trimming shortened V by 1 base and J by 10 bases, and 8 bases separated the two germline ends. The CDR3 covers 12 residues. Germline V gene lookup returns CDR1 SGHDN and CDR2 FVKESK. CDR3: CASSQGGAEQFF. The CDR3 bases are TGTGCCAGCAGCCAAGGGGGTGCCGAGCAGTTCTTC.

In the case of this clonotype: The junction and the germline gene differ at one end; a read error may be behind it. The gene calls are TRBV12-3 or TRBV12-4 and TRBJ2-1, with D perhaps matching TRBD1 (6 bases). There are 14 residues in the CDR3. CDR3 DNA sequence: TGTGCCAGCAGTCCCCTGGACAGCTACAATGAGAAGTTCTTC. Translated, it gives CASSPLDSYNEKFF.

The chain combines TRBV7-9 with TRBJ2-3; TRBD1 aligns across 7 bases. J gave up 6 bases and V 5 bases, and 11 bases lay outside the gene matches. This CDR3 spans 15 amino acids. The germline CDR1 and CDR2 sequences are SEHNR and FQNEAQ (reference sequence). CDR3 amino acids: CASSPRQGKGDTQYF. CDR3 bases: TGTGCCAGCAGCCCCCGACAGGGAAAGGGTGATACGCAGTATTTT. The complete variable domain, with remaining parts taken from reference TRBV7-9 and TRBJ2-3, reads DTGVSQNPRHKITKRGQNVTFRCDPISEHNRLYWYRQTLGQGPEFLTYFQNEAQLEKSRLLSDRFSAERPKGSFSTLEIQRTEQGDSAMYLCASSPRQGKGDTQYFGPGTRLTVL.

The V gene is TRBV12-3 or TRBV12-4, the J gene TRBJ2-3; the D is unclear. The CDR3 contains 12 residues. The V end was cut by 2 bases, the J end by 4 bases, with 4 bases between. The CDR3 loop reads CASSLYPDTQYF. CDR3 bases: TGTGCCAGCAGTTTATACCCAGATACGCAGTATTTT.

This chain's CDR3 is CASSESHYRNEQFF. The CDR3 DNA reads TGTGCCAGCAGTGAATCCCATTACAGGAATGAGCAGTTCTTC. This chain joins TRBV2 and TRBJ2-1; D is perhaps TRBD1 (5 bases). The CDR3 loop spans 14 amino acids. Per the germline V gene, CDR1 is SNHLY and CDR2 is FYNNEI. V was shortened by 2 bases and J by 7 bases, with 12 bases between the two germline ends.

The chain is built from TRBV28 and TRBJ2-1; D call uncertain. The germline CDR1 and CDR2 sequences are MDHEN and SYDVKM. Trimming took 4 bases from V and 8 from J, leaving 21 bases between them. There are 16 residues in the CDR3. The CDR3, as DNA: TGTGCCAGCAGTTCGGCTAAAAGCTATCTTCTCTATGAGCAGTTCTTC. It specifies CASSSAKSYLLYEQFF. The whole variable domain, remainder taken from reference TRBV28 and TRBJ2-1, is DVKVTQSSRYLVKRTGEKVFLECVQDMDHENMFWYRQDPGLGLRLIYFSYDVKMKEKGDIPEGYSVSREKKERFSLILESASTNQTSMYLCASSSAKSYLLYEQFFGPGTRLTVL.

The rearrangement uses TRBV6-1 and TRBJ1-6; TRBD1 agrees at 8 bases. The CDR3 runs to 16 residues. Trimming took 5 bases from V and 7 from J; bases not matched to a gene: 10. Germline assignment: CDR1 MNHNS and CDR2 SASEGT. The CDR3, as DNA: TGTGCCAGCAGTTACCCTTTGGGGGACAGGAATTCACCCCTCCACTTT. It codes for CASSYPLGDRNSPLHF.